The present T cell receptor beta chain was sequenced within a study of control samples from healthy donors and cancer patients. The CDR3 runs 15 residues. Germline V gives CDR1 LNHDA, CDR2 SQIVND (reference sequence). V was clipped by 7 bases and J by 2 bases; unmatched bases: 4. Only in-frame clones appear in the TCRdb table, and some are missing; sequencing was by immunoSEQ multiplex PCR. The sample carries about 110,000 clones, about 89% recorded once. Sequencing was carried out using blood. V and J are TRBV19 and TRBJ2-3, with 12 bases lining up with TRBD2. This sequence originates from a woman in her forties or fifties in good health. CDR3 amino acids: CASTSGGASTDTQYF. The CDR3 bases are TGTGCCAGTACTAGCGGGGGGGCCTCCACAGATACGCAGTATTTT.